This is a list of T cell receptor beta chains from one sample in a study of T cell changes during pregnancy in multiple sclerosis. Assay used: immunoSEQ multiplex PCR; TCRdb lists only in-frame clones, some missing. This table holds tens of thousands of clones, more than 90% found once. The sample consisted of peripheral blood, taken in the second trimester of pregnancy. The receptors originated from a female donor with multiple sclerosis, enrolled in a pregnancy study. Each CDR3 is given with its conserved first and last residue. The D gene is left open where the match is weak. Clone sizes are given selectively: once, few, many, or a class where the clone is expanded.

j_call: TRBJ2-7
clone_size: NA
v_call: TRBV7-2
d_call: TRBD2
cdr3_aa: CASSARGGDEQYF
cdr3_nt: TGTGCCAGCAGCGCACGGGGGGGCGACGAGCAGTACTTC

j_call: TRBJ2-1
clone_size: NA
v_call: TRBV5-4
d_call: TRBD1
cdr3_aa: CASTFWTGFYNEQFF
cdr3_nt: TGTGCCAGTACCTTCTGGACAGGGTTTTACAATGAGCAGTTCTTC

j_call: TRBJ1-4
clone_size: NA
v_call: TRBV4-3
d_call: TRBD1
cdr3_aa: CASSQDLTWGQINEKLFF
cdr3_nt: TGCGCCAGCAGCCAAGACTTGACGTGGGGACAGATTAATGAAAAACTGTTTTTT

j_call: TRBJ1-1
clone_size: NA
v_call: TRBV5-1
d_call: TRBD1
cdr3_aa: CASSRGQLNTEAFF
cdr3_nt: TGCGCCAGCAGCAGGGGACAGCTAAACACTGAAGCTTTCTTT

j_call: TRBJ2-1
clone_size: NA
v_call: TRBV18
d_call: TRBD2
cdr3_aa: CASSLAGGPYNEQFF
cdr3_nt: TGTGCCAGCTCTTTAGCGGGGGGTCCGTACAATGAGCAGTTCTTC

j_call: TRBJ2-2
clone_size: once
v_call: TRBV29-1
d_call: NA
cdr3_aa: CSAGGTPTGELFF
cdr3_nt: TGCAGCGCCGGAGGGACTCCAACCGGGGAGCTGTTTTTT

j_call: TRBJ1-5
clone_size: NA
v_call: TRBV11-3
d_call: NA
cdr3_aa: CASSLEGKRQDLTNQPQHF
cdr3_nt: TGTGCCAGCAGCTTAGAGGGCAAAAGACAGGACCTAACGAATCAGCCCCAGCATTTT

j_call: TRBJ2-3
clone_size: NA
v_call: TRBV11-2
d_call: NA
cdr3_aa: CASSLDRKRGTDTQYF
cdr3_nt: TGTGCCAGCAGCTTAGATCGTAAGCGGGGCACAGATACGCAGTATTTT

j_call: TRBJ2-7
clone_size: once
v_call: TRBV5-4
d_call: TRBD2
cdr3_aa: CASSLGLAPEQYF
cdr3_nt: TGTGCCAGCAGCTTAGGACTAGCTCCCGAGCAGTACTTC

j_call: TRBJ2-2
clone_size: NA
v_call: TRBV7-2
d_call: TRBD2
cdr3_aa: CASSLTGTSGSVGGELFF
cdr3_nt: TGTGCCAGCAGCTTAACCGGGACTAGCGGGAGCGTTGGCGGGGAGCTGTTTTTT

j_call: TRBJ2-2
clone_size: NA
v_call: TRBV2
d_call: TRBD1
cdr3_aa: CASSRTGITGELFF
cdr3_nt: TGTGCCAGCAGTCGGACAGGGATCACCGGGGAGCTGTTTTTT

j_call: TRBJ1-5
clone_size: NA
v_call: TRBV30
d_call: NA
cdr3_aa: CAWSGDRPDQPQHF
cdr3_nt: TGTGCCTGGAGTGGTGACAGGCCGGACCAGCCCCAGCATTTT

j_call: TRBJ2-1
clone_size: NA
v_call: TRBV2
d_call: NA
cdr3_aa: CASSKKRQGQFNEQFF
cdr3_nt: TGTGCCAGCAGTAAAAAAAGGCAGGGGCAATTCAATGAGCAGTTCTTC

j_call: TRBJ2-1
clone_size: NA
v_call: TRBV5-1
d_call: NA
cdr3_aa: CASSFRQRTKYNEQFF
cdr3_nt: TGCGCCAGCAGCTTTAGACAGAGGACAAAGTACAATGAGCAGTTCTTC

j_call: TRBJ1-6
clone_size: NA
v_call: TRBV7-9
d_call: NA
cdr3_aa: CASSFGTPLHF
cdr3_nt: TGTGCCAGCAGCTTCGGGACACCCCTCCACTTT

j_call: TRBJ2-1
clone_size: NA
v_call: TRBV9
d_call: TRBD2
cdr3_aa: CASSVSSGGLYNEQFF
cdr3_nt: TGTGCCAGCAGCGTTTCTAGCGGGGGGCTCTACAATGAGCAGTTCTTC

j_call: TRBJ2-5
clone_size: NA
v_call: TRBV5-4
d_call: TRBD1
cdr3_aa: CASSLGDREFRETQYF
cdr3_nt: TGTGCCAGCAGCTTGGGCGACAGGGAGTTCAGGGAGACCCAGTACTTC

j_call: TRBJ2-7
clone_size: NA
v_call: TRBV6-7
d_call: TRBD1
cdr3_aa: CASSRTGRYYEQYF
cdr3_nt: TGTGCCAGCAGCCGGACAGGTCGCTACTACGAGCAGTACTTC

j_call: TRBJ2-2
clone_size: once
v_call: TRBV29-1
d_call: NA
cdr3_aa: CSVARGLTGELFF
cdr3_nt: TGCAGCGTTGCCAGGGGCCTAACCGGGGAGCTGTTTTTT

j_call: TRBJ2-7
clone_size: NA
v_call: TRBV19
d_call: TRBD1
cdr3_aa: CASSRDPGQGYEQYF
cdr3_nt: TGTGCCAGTAGTAGGGATCCGGGACAGGGCTACGAGCAGTACTTC

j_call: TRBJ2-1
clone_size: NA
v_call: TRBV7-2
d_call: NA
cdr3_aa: CASSHPGGEQFF
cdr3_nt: TGTGCCAGCAGCCACCCCGGGGGTGAGCAGTTCTTC

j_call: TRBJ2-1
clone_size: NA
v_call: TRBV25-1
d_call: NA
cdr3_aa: CASRGGYNEQFF
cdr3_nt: TGTGCCAGCAGGGGCGGGTACAATGAGCAGTTCTTC

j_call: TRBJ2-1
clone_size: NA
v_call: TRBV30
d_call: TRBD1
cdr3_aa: CAWSRDRGGNEQFF
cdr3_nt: TGTGCCTGGAGTAGGGACAGGGGGGGCAACGAGCAGTTCTTC

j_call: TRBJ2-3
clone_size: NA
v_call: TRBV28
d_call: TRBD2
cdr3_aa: CASGPSGSADTQYF
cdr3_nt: TGTGCCAGCGGGCCTAGCGGGAGCGCAGATACGCAGTATTTT

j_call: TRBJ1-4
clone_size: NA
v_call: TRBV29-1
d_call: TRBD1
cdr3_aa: CSVAYRGSNEKLFF
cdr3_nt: TGCAGCGTTGCGTACAGGGGAAGTAATGAAAAACTGTTTTTT

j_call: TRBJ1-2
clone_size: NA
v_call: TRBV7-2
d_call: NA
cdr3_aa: CASSPSTGLSGYTF
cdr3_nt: TGTGCCAGCAGCCCCTCGACAGGTTTGTCAGGCTACACCTTC

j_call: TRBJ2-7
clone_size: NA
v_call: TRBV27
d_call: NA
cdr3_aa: CASSFRGTSYEQYF
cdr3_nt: TGTGCCAGCAGTTTCAGGGGAACCTCCTACGAGCAGTACTTC

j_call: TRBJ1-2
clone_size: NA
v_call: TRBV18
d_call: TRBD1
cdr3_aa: CASSPGTGDYGYTF
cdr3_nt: TGTGCCAGCTCACCCGGGACAGGGGACTATGGCTACACCTTC

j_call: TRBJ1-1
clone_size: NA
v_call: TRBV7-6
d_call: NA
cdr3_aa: CASSLAGSLTETNTEAFF
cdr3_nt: TGTGCCAGCAGCTTAGCCGGTAGTCTCACAGAAACGAACACTGAAGCTTTCTTT

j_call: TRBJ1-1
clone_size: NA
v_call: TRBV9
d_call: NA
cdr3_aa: CASSVGTEPFVAFF
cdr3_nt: TGTGCCAGCAGCGTAGGGACAGAGCCTTTTGTAGCTTTCTTT

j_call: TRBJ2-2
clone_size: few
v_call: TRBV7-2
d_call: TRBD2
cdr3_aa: CASSFGTTVNGELFF
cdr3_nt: TGTGCCAGCAGTTTTGGGACTACGGTGAACGGGGAGCTGTTTTTT

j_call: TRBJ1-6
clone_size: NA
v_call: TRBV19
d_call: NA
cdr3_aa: CASSIKGNFDNSPLHF
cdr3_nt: TGTGCCAGTAGTATAAAGGGGAATTTTGATAATTCACCCCTCCACTTT

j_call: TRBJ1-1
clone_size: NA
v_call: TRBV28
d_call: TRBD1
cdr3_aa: CASSHPTGPNTEAFF
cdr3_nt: TGTGCCAGCAGTCACCCGACAGGGCCGAACACTGAAGCTTTCTTT

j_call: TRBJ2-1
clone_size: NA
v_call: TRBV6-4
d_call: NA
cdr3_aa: CASSDGGGYNEQFF
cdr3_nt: TGTGCCAGCAGTGACGGCGGAGGGTACAATGAGCAGTTCTTC

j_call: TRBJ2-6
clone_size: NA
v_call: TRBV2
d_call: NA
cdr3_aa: CASSEEQAALRFSGANVLTF
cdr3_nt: TGTGCCAGCAGTGAAGAACAGGCCGCCCTTCGCTTCTCTGGGGCCAACGTCCTGACTTTC

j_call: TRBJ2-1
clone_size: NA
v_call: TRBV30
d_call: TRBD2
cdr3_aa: CAWSDGLAGVEQFF
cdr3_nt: TGTGCCTGGAGCGACGGACTAGCGGGAGTTGAGCAGTTCTTC

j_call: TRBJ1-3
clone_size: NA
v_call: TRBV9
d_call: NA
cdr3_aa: CASSPGSRSGNTIYF
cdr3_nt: TGTGCCAGCAGTCCCGGGAGCCGCTCTGGAAACACCATATATTTT

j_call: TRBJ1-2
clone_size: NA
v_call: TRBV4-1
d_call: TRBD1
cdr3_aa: CASSQAGQGNYGYTF
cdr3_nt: TGCGCCAGCAGCCAAGCTGGACAGGGTAACTATGGCTACACCTTC

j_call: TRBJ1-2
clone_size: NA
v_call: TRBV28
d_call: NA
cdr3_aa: CASSSQGYGYTF
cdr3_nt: TGTGCCAGCAGTTCTCAGGGGTACGGCTACACCTTC

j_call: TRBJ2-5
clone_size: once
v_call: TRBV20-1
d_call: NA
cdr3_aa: CSARERETQYF
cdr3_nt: TGCAGTGCTAGGGAGAGAGAGACCCAGTACTTC

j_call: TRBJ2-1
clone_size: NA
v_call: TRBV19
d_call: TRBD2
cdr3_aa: CASSQLGGEQFF
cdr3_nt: TGTGCCAGTAGCCAACTCGGGGGGGAGCAGTTCTTC

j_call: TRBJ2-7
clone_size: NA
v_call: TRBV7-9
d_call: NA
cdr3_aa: CASRSGTRTYEQYF
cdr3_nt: TGTGCCAGCAGATCCGGGACTCGAACCTACGAGCAGTACTTC

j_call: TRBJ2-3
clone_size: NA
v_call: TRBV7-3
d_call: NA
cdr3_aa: CASSLTSLTDTQYF
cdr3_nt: TGTGCCAGCAGCTTAACGTCCCTCACAGATACGCAGTATTTT

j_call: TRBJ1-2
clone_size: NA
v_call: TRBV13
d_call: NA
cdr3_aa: CASSRGEGWGGYTF
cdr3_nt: TGTGCCAGCAGTCGCGGTGAAGGGTGGGGCGGCTACACCTTC

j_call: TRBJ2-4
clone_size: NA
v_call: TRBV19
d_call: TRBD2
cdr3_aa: CASSMGGTGDIQYF
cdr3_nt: TGTGCCAGTAGTATGGGGGGGACGGGAGACATTCAGTACTTC